The clone carrying this TCR beta chain was seen ten or more times. Its antigen is currently unknown. CDR3 length: 13 amino acids. Germline lookup yields CDR1 SGHTA and CDR2 FQGTGA. Deletions cut 1 base from V and 1 base from J, with 2 bases between. The data originate from a study of regulatory T cells in long-lasting Graves disease. Study results and caveats: TCR diversity was lower in persistent Graves' patients than in newly diagnosed ones. Investigators studied peripheral blood only, not thyroid tissue.

Assembly of TCR beta libraries relied on iRepertoire HTBI primers together with Arm-PCR of CDR3 regions. TCRdb processed the multiplex PCR reads anew with MiXCR; each CDR3 protein has one entry. The sample has hundreds of thousands of distinct CDR3 sequences; approximately 15% are singletons. Time point here: newly diagnosed GD, antithyroid drugs for less than 3 months. There was RNA extracted from PBMCs, and the TCR library was made from it. Graves' disease diagnosis used American Thyroid Association guidelines. These data were also filed under a second study, of T cells in Graves' hyperthyroidism and ophthalmopathy. This second study says: Across 18 months, stable Graves' hyperthyroidism was marked by no progression to ophthalmopathy.

Here the sequenced sample was peripheral blood mononuclear cells (PBMCs), taken at new diagnosis, from a patient treated with antithyroid drugs. This chain links TRBV7-3 with TRBJ2-1; D remains ambiguous. The clonotype was recovered from a woman aged 25 to 39 with Graves disease. The CDR3 nucleotides read TGTGCCAGCAGCTTAATGTCCTACAATGAGCAGTTCTTC. Its protein is CASSLMSYNEQFF.